Shown below are 31 T cell receptor beta chains from a single sample sequenced in a study of molecular identifiers for immune sequencing clone quantification. TCRdb fed the PCR reads into MiXCR, producing one record per CDR3 protein. The repertoire holds roughly 630,000 distinct CDR3 sequences, with about 25% as singletons. Sequencing was carried out using naive CD8+ T cells from blood, with Jurkat cell RNA spiked in. Indicated subset: FACS-sorted CD8+CD4-CCR7+CD45RA+ naive T cells. The receptors come from a human donor in good health. Some libraries in this study had Jurkat cell RNA spiked in.

This clonotype came up many times. V and J are TRBV9 and TRBJ1-1; the D gene is possibly TRBD1 (6 bases). CDR3 size: 14 residues. V gave up 0 bases and J gave up 5 bases, with 11 bases separating them. Germline V lookup: CDR1 SGDLS, CDR2 YYNGEE. The CDR3, as DNA: TGTGCCAGCAGCGTAGCGGCAGGGGTAACTGAAGCTTTCTTT. Translating gives CASSVAAGVTEAFF.

A few counts support this clonotype. The chain recombines TRBV20-1 with TRBJ2-7; D call uncertain. The CDR3 has 11 amino acids. Trimming pared 6 bases from V and 1 base from J, leaving 7 bases between. Germline CDR1 and CDR2: DFQATT and SNEGSKA (reference sequence). CDR3 sequence reads: CSAKLSYEQYF. In DNA form, the CDR3 reads TGCAGTGCCAAACTTTCCTACGAGCAGTACTTC.

V is TRBV19 and J is TRBJ2-5; D is ambiguous. V was cut by 6 bases and J by 0 bases, with 11 bases left in between. The length of the CDR3 is 14 residues. Looked up from germline, CDR1 is LNHDA and CDR2 is SQIVND (reference sequence). CDR3 region: CASRIPENQETQYF. In DNA, the CDR3 is TGTGCCAGTAGAATACCCGAGAACCAAGAGACCCAGTACTTC.

This clonotype was detected once. This may arise from a read error, as a much more abundant clone is one base away. The CDR3 spells CASRFTENTEALF. The CDR3 coding sequence is TGTGCCAGCAGATTTACAGAGAACACTGAAGCTCTCTTT. The chain uses TRBV28 and TRBJ1-1; D is undetermined. Germline V gene lookup returns CDR1 MDHEN and CDR2 SYDVKM. This CDR3 contains 13 residues.

The chain is built from TRBV24-1 and TRBJ1-5, with D perhaps TRBD1 (5 bases). Germline V gene lookup returns CDR1 KGHDR and CDR2 SFDVKD. The CDR3 extends over 15 amino acids. With 4 bases removed from V and 1 base from J, the gap between germline ends came to 10 bases. CDR3 coding DNA: TGTGCCACCAGTGACTACGACAGCAGCAATCAGCCCCAGCATTTT. Protein: CATSDYDSSNQPQHF.

The V gene is TRBV7-2, the J gene TRBJ2-7; possibly TRBD2 for D (6 bases). Germline V gives CDR1 SGHTA, CDR2 FQGNSA. The CDR3 sequence is 14 residues long. Trimming stripped 5 bases from V and 5 bases from J, with 16 bases between. CDR3 bases: TGTGCCAGCAGCCTCTGGGAGGCCGTTGACGAGCAGTACTTC. Translation gives CASSLWEAVDEQYF. Full variable domain (missing parts from reference TRBV7-2 and TRBJ2-7): GAGVSQSPSNKVTEKGKDVELRCDPISGHTALYWYRQSLGQGLEFLIYFQGNSAPDKSGLPSDRFSAERTGGSVSTLTIQRTQQEDSAVYLCASSLWEAVDEQYFGPGTRLTVT.

This clonotype has at least ten counts. The V gene is TRBV2, the J gene TRBJ1-2; 10 positions agree with TRBD1. The germline gives CDR1 SNHLY, CDR2 FYNNEI. The CDR3 has 14 amino acids. J lost 3 bases, V lost 6 bases, and 4 bases had no gene match. DNA of the CDR3: TGTGCCAGCAGGCCCGGGACAGGGGACTATGGCTACACCTTC. It codes for CASRPGTGDYGYTF.

There are many counts of this clonotype. V gene TRBV2 combines with J gene TRBJ1-1; 8 bases line up with TRBD1. V lost 5 bases and J lost 6; bases outside the gene matches: 8. Germline values: CDR1 SNHLY, CDR2 FYNNEI. This CDR3 spans 14 amino acids. The CDR3 bases are TGTGCCAGCAGTCCCGGACAGGGTTGGGCTGAAGCTTTCTTT. It specifies CASSPGQGWAEAFF.

Details on this clonotype: One base away lies a much larger clone, so this may be a sequencing read error. The CDR3 does not end in the conserved phenylalanine or tryptophan, so this is likely a read error. The chain employs TRBV7-9 and TRBJ2-3; TRBD1 agrees at 7 bases. Trimming removed 5 bases from V and 1 base from J; junction bases left unmatched: 9. The germline CDR1 and CDR2 sequences are SEHNR and FQNEAQ (reference sequence). This CDR3 contains 16 residues. The CDR3 here is CASSPPGQERTDTQYL. CDR3 sequence (DNA): TGTGCCAGCAGCCCTCCTGGACAGGAACGCACAGATACGCAGTATCTT.

Only a few counts were recorded for this clonotype. The rearrangement links TRBV28 to TRBJ2-7; D gene ambiguous. Trimming took off 5 bases at V and 1 base at J, with 15 bases between the two ends. There are 15 residues in the CDR3. CDR1 is MDHEN and CDR2 is SYDVKM in the germline V gene. CDR3 sequence reads: CASSPRGLRSYEQYF. In DNA, the CDR3 is TGTGCCAGCAGTCCCCGCGGCCTCCGGTCCTACGAGCAGTACTTC.

At least ten counts were recorded for this clonotype. This chain joins TRBV29-1 and TRBJ2-3; possible D gene TRBD2, 6 bases. CDR1 and CDR2 (germline): SQVTM, ANQGSEA. The CDR3 spans 15 residues. Deletions cut 6 bases from V and 2 bases from J, with 18 bases between. The CDR3 region is CSVAGGTTPTDTQYF. CDR3 bases: TGCAGCGTGGCCGGAGGGACGACCCCCACAGATACGCAGTATTTT.

This clonotype was observed a few times. V gene TRBV7-2 combines with J gene TRBJ2-7; D not certain. Trimming removed 2 bases from V and 6 bases from J, with 11 bases in between. Per germline, CDR1 SGHTA and CDR2 FQGNSA. This CDR3 has 13 amino acids. Here the CDR3 DNA reads TGTGCCAGCAGCTTAAGTGGGTGGAGCGAGCAGTACTTC. Amino acid sequence: CASSLSGWSEQYF.

This clonotype was seen many times. The gene calls are TRBV7-9 and TRBJ2-7; no clear D gene. Germline loops: CDR1 SEHNR, CDR2 FQNEAQ (reference sequence). V was cut by 0 bases and J by 6 bases, with 15 bases left in between. The CDR3 totals 15 residues. Written as DNA, the CDR3 is TGTGCCAGCAGCTTAGCTCGTTCGGCCGACCGCGAGCAGTACTTC. Protein product: CASSLARSADREQYF.

About this clonotype: One end of the junction is discordant with germline, which a read error may explain. V gene TRBV27 combines with J gene TRBJ2-3, with D perhaps given as TRBD1 or TRBD2 (5 bases each). The CDR3 spans 13 residues. The V gene's germline CDR1 is MNHEY and CDR2 SMNVEV (reference sequence). The CDR3 here is CASSLPVGDTKYF. In DNA, the CDR3 is TGTGCCAGCAGTCTGCCGGTGGGGGATACGAAGTATTTT.

This chain connects TRBV2 to TRBJ2-1, with D maybe TRBD2 (6 bases). Germline V gives CDR1 SNHLY, CDR2 FYNNEI. Trimming took off 6 bases at V and 2 bases at J, with 17 bases between the two ends. This CDR3 has 16 amino acids. This CDR3 is CASSDIGLATYNEQFF. CDR3 nucleotides: TGTGCCAGCAGCGACATCGGGCTAGCGACCTACAATGAGCAGTTCTTC.

This clonotype was seen only a few times. The V gene is TRBV7-2, the J gene TRBJ2-7; tentative D call: TRBD2 (5 bases). This CDR3 has 14 amino acids. Trimming removed 5 bases from V and 3 bases from J, with 14 bases in between. Germline V CDR1 and CDR2: SGHTA, FQGNSA. The CDR3 DNA reads as TGTGCCAGCAGCCCGCCGGGGTTTAACTACGAGCAGTACTTC. Its protein is CASSPPGFNYEQYF.

The DNA of the CDR3 is TGTGCCAGCAGCGAAAGGCTATTGCAGGGGGCGCTTAATTCACCCCTCCACTTT. Its protein product is CASSERLLQGALNSPLHF. J is TRBJ1-6 and V is TRBV7-2; 8 positions agree with TRBD1. Germline V CDR1 and CDR2: SGHTA, FQGNSA. This CDR3 contains 18 residues. V lost 5 bases and J lost 6; bases outside the gene matches: 15. The complete variable domain, with remaining parts taken from reference TRBV7-2 and TRBJ1-6, reads GAGVSQSPSNKVTEKGKDVELRCDPISGHTALYWYRQSLGQGLEFLIYFQGNSAPDKSGLPSDRFSAERTGGSVSTLTIQRTQQEDSAVYLCASSERLLQGALNSPLHFGNGTRLTVT.

About this clonotype: The germline gene is not matched at one end of the junction; a read error may be the cause. The rearrangement links TRBV7-9 to TRBJ2-7; D unclear. The length of the CDR3 is 12 residues. Germline CDR1 is SEHNR and CDR2 is FQNEAQ (reference sequence). In nucleotides, the CDR3 is TGTGCCAGAAGCTTAGGATCTTACGAGCAGTACTTC. Amino acid sequence: CARSLGSYEQYF.

This clonotype has at least ten counts. The chain carries TRBV29-1 and TRBJ2-2; D possibly matches TRBD1 or TRBD2 (5 bases each). The V end was cut by 1 base, the J end by 7 bases, with 16 bases between. CDR3 length: 15 residues. The germline V gene encodes CDR1 SQVTM and CDR2 ANQGSEA. The CDR3 spells CSVEGARGAVGELFF. CDR3 DNA: TGCAGCGTTGAAGGGGCGAGGGGAGCGGTCGGGGAGCTGTTTTTT.

The chain is built from TRBV9 and TRBJ2-7; TRBD1 might be the D (6 bases). The ends were cut back, 0 bases at V and 3 bases at J, with 19 bases in the middle. The V gene's germline CDR1 is SGDLS and CDR2 YYNGEE. The CDR3 length is 17 residues. CDR3 in DNA: TGTGCCAGCAGCGTAGGACCCGCAGTTGGGGGCTACTACGAGCAGTACTTC. It encodes CASSVGPAVGGYYEQYF.

The gene calls are TRBV24-1 and TRBJ2-1, with 7 bases identical to TRBD1. The CDR3 covers 15 residues. V lost 4 bases and J lost 2; bases outside the gene matches: 4. The germline V gene encodes CDR1 KGHDR and CDR2 SFDVKD. CDR3 in DNA: TGTGCCACCAGTGACCGACAGGGCCCCTACAATGAGCAGTTCTTC. It translates to CATSDRQGPYNEQFF.

This clonotype occurred many times. This chain joins TRBV7-9 and TRBJ2-3; D unclear. The CDR3 is 12 amino acids. Germline loops: CDR1 SEHNR, CDR2 FQNEAQ (reference sequence). The V gene lost 9 bases and the J gene lost 2 bases, with 9 bases spanning the gap. CDR3 DNA: TGTGCCAGTAGGGAACTCACAGATACGCAGTATTTT. Protein sequence: CASRELTDTQYF.

The table lists this clonotype with many counts. The rearrangement uses TRBV27 and TRBJ1-2, with TRBD1 as a possible D gene (5 bases). CDR3 length: 13 residues. Looked up from germline, CDR1 is MNHEY and CDR2 is SMNVEV (reference sequence). V was pared by 3 bases and J by 2 bases, with 7 bases between. This CDR3 reads CASSFKGNYGYTF. CDR3 sequence (DNA): TGTGCCAGCAGTTTTAAGGGGAACTATGGCTACACCTTC.

Many counts were recorded for this clonotype. The CDR3 protein is CASSPDRASGANVLTF. The CDR3 DNA sequence: TGCGCCAGCAGCCCGGACAGGGCGAGTGGGGCCAACGTCCTGACTTTC. V and J are TRBV5-1 and TRBJ2-6, with TRBD1 identical over 8 bases. V gave up 4 bases and J gave up 3 bases; unmatched junction bases: 6. Germline CDR1 is SGHRS and CDR2 is YFSETQ. This CDR3 contains 16 residues.

This chain uses TRBV4-3 with TRBJ2-3; the match to TRBD2 covers 7 bases. The CDR3 length is 15 residues. V shed 1 base, J shed 3 bases, and the junction held 4 bases outside the gene matches. Germline CDR1 and CDR2: LGHNA and YSLEER. The DNA for the CDR3 is TGCGCCAGCAGCCAAGCCACGGGGGGTACAGATACGCAGTATTTT. Translated, it gives CASSQATGGTDTQYF.

The table lists this clonotype with a few counts. V and J are TRBV20-1 and TRBJ2-1, with D possibly being TRBD1 or TRBD2 (6 bases each). The length of the CDR3 is 14 residues. CDR1 and CDR2 (germline): DFQATT, SNEGSKA (reference sequence). V dropped 3 bases and J dropped 9 bases, with 18 bases sitting between them. This CDR3 is CSASVSGVRGEQFF. Here the CDR3 DNA reads TGCAGTGCTAGTGTCTCGGGGGTCAGGGGTGAGCAGTTCTTC.

This clonotype was counted many times. V usage is TRBV12-3 or TRBV12-4 and J usage is TRBJ2-3; D not certain. The V end was cut by 4 bases, the J end by 6 bases, with 20 bases between. The CDR3 has 16 amino acids. CDR3 sequence reads: CASSSFLLGNGDTQYF. The CDR3 bases are TGTGCCAGCAGTTCCTTCCTCCTAGGGAATGGGGATACGCAGTATTTT.

This clonotype was observed at least ten times. V gene TRBV12-3 or TRBV12-4 combines with J gene TRBJ1-5, with D possibly being TRBD1 (5 bases). Trimming removed 6 bases from V and 0 bases from J, with 21 bases in between. The length of the CDR3 is 18 residues. CDR3 region: CASSPLWGKGHSNQPQHF. In DNA form, the CDR3 reads TGTGCCAGCAGCCCTCTATGGGGAAAGGGGCATAGCAATCAGCCCCAGCATTTT.

The sample holds a few counts of this clonotype. The rearrangement links TRBV7-9 to TRBJ2-7; D possibly uses TRBD1 or TRBD2 (5 bases each). The CDR3 sequence is 18 residues long. Between the trimmed V and J ends, which lost 5 bases and 6 bases, there was a span of 29 bases. The germline V gene has CDR1 SEHNR and CDR2 FQNEAQ (reference sequence). CDR3: CASSALPWAGTDSGEQYF. CDR3 sequence (DNA): TGTGCCAGCAGCGCCCTTCCATGGGCCGGGACCGACTCGGGCGAGCAGTACTTC.

This clonotype turned up a few times. Written as DNA, the CDR3 is TGTGCCAGCAGCCCGACACTTGGGGGAGCAGATACGCAGTATTTT. This codes for CASSPTLGGADTQYF. The J gene is TRBJ2-3, the V gene TRBV14, with D possibly called TRBD1 or TRBD2 (5 bases each). The CDR3 runs to 15 residues. Per the germline V gene, CDR1 is SGHDN and CDR2 is FVKESK. Trimming removed 4 bases at V and 4 bases at J, with 15 bases between.

This clonotype was counted a few times. The rearrangement uses TRBV5-4 and TRBJ2-7; TRBD2 might be the D (5 bases). The CDR3 runs to 15 residues. Trimming pared 0 bases from V and 0 bases from J, leaving 10 bases between. Germline V gene data show CDR1 as SGHNT and CDR2 as YYREEE (reference sequence). CDR3 region: CASSLGRGFSYEQYF. In nucleotides, the CDR3 is TGTGCCAGCAGCTTGGGTCGGGGTTTCTCCTACGAGCAGTACTTC.